This is a list of T cell receptor beta chains from one sample in a study of vaccination and CD4 T cells after COVID-19. These receptors have no identified antigens. TCRdb re-derived calls from the PCR reads in MiXCR, one entry per CDR3 protein. The repertoire consists of approximately 12,000 distinct CDR3 sequences, with about two thirds occurring once and the leading ten covering approximately 10%. Material: CD4+ T cells from blood, cultured in vitro. The source of these receptors is a human donor who had recovered from COVID-19. CDR3s include the opening cysteine and the closing phenylalanine or tryptophan. Fields, in order: D gene, V gene, J gene, clone size, CDR3 protein, CDR3 DNA. The D gene is left open where the match is weak. A row's size may be missing; if present it is once, few, many or a size class.

TRBD1	TRBV7-9	TRBJ2-7	few	CASSRMGQGAYEQYF	TGTGCCAGCAGCCGGATGGGACAGGGAGCCTACGAGCAGTACTTC
TRBD2	TRBV27	TRBJ2-7	-	CARNPSGRHEQYF	TGTGCCAGAAATCCTAGCGGGCGACACGAGCAGTACTTC
-	TRBV27	TRBJ2-3	few	CASRQTSADTQYF	TGTGCCAGCAGGCAGACGTCGGCGGATACGCAGTATTTT
-	TRBV20-1	TRBJ1-1	few	CSARDQGRMNTEAFF	TGCAGTGCTAGAGACCAGGGACGGATGAACACTGAAGCTTTCTTT
-	TRBV7-9	TRBJ2-1	-	CAKSSPSYNEQFF	TGTGCCAAGTCAAGTCCCTCCTACAATGAGCAGTTCTTC
TRBD2	TRBV28	TRBJ2-7	-	CASSLPSGSFYEQYF	TGTGCCAGCAGCCTACCTAGCGGGTCATTCTACGAGCAGTACTTC
-	TRBV2	TRBJ1-5	-	CASTGNSRGNQPQHF	TGTGCCAGCACTGGGAACAGCCGGGGCAATCAGCCCCAGCATTTT
TRBD2	TRBV10-3	TRBJ2-5	-	CAISESGTSGKETQYF	TGTGCCATCAGTGAGTCTGGGACTAGCGGGAAAGAGACCCAGTACTTC
-	TRBV24-1	TRBJ2-3	-	CATSEPGTSTDTQYF	TGTGCCACCAGTGAGCCCGGGACAAGCACAGATACGCAGTATTTT
TRBD2	TRBV19	TRBJ2-3	-	CASSILAGGSTDTQYF	TGTGCCAGTAGTATCCTAGCGGGAGGGTCCACAGATACGCAGTATTTT
TRBD2	TRBV20-1	TRBJ2-7	-	CSAGDSGGASYEQYF	TGCAGTGCTGGGGATAGCGGGGGGGCCTCCTACGAGCAGTACTTC
TRBD1	TRBV6-2/TRBV6-3	TRBJ2-1	-	CASTEAGTGFSYNEQFF	TGTGCCAGCACCGAGGCCGGGACAGGGTTCTCCTACAATGAGCAGTTCTTC
TRBD2	TRBV28	TRBJ2-7	-	CASSLSRGIGSFDYEQYF	TGTGCCAGCAGTTTATCGCGGGGGATCGGTTCATTTGACTACGAGCAGTACTTC